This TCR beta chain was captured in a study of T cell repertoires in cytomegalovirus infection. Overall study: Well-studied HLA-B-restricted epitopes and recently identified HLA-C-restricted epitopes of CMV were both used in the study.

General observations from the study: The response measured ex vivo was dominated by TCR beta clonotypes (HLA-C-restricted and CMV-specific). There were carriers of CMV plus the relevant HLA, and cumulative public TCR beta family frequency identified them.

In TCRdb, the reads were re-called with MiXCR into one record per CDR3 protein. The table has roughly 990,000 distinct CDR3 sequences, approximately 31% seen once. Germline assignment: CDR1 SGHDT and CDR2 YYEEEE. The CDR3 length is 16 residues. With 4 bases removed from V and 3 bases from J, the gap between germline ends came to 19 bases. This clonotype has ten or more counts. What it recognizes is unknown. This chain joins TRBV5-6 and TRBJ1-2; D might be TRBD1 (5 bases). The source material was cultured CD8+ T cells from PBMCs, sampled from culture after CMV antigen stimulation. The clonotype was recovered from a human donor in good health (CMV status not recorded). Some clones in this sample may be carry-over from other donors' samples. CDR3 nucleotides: TGTGCCAGCAGCCTGACACCGGGACGCCTAGACTATGGCTACACCTTC. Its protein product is CASSLTPGRLDYGYTF. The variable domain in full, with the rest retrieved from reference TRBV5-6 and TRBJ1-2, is DAGVTQSPTHLIKTRGQQVTLRCSPKSGHDTVSWYQQALGQGPQFIFQYYEEEERQRGNFPDRFSGHQFPNYSSELNVNALLLGDSALYLCASSLTPGRLDYGYTFGSGTRLTVV.